This T cell receptor beta chain was identified during a study of cytomegalovirus exposure and HLA in healthy donors. About the study: Sequencing of about 179 million T cells in an earlier analysis found 100 million to 140 million unique TCR beta sequences.

This CDR3 is built from 15 residues. The trim removed 6 bases at V and 2 bases at J, leaving 7 bases unmatched. Germline V lookup: CDR1 MNHEY, CDR2 SVGAGI. The PCR was carried out with 60 Vbeta primers and 13 Jbeta primers. The protocol was immunoSEQ multiplex PCR, while the TCRdb copy is restricted to in-frame clones and leaves out a portion. This table holds roughly 200,000 clones, almost 85% found once. The sequenced material came from PBMCs. The source is a woman in her forties or fifties in good health and CMV-seronegative. This chain uses TRBV6-5 with TRBJ1-2; 9 bases match TRBD1. CDR3 loop: CASRIRDRVNYGYTF. The CDR3 region has the DNA TGTGCCAGCAGAATCCGGGACAGGGTGAACTATGGCTACACCTTC.